Each of the 13 T cell receptor beta chains below was sequenced from the same sample in a study of blood T cell repertoires in COVID-19. TCRdb's table, derived via immunoSEQ multiplex PCR, lists solely in-frame clones and lacks some. The data show roughly 260,000 clones, 82% seen once. Source material: peripheral blood. These receptors came from a woman under 30 with acute or convalescent COVID-19.

This rearrangement joins TRBV28 to TRBJ2-6; TRBD2 is a possible D gene (6 bases). The CDR3 is 16 residues long. Germline CDR1 MDHEN, CDR2 SYDVKM. The V end was cut by 2 bases, the J end by 0 bases, with 8 bases between. The CDR3 nucleotides read TGTGCCAGCAGTTTACGGGGGTACTCTGGGGCCAACGTCCTGACTTTC. Its translation is CASSLRGYSGANVLTF. The full variable domain, in which reference TRBV28 and TRBJ2-6 provide the parts outside the CDR3, is DVKVTQSSRYLVKRTGEKVFLECVQDMDHENMFWYRQDPGLGLRLIYFSYDVKMKEKGDIPEGYSVSREKKERFSLILESASTNQTSMYLCASSLRGYSGANVLTFGAGSRLTVL.

The CDR3 loop is CASSTGLASSTDTQYF. The CDR3 coding sequence is TGCGCCAGCAGCACCGGACTAGCGAGTAGCACAGATACGCAGTATTTT. V usage is TRBV5-1 and J usage is TRBJ2-3; 9 bases are shared with TRBD2. Germline V gene lookup returns CDR1 SGHRS and CDR2 YFSETQ. The length of the CDR3 is 16 residues. Losses at the gene ends were 4 bases for V and 0 bases for J; bases not matched to a gene: 6. The whole variable domain, filled in from reference TRBV5-1 and TRBJ2-3, reads KAGVTQTPRYLIKTRGQQVTLSCSPISGHRSVSWYQQTPGQGLQFLFEYFSETQRNKGNFPGRFSGRQFSNSRSEMNVSTLELGDSALYLCASSTGLASSTDTQYFGPGTRLTVL.

This clone was observed a few times. Other nucleotide sequences in the sample specify the same CDR3. V is TRBV4-3 and J is TRBJ2-1, with TRBD2 matching 14 bases. The CDR3 is 16 residues long. The germline gives CDR1 LGHNA, CDR2 YSLEER. V gave up 3 bases and J gave up 4 bases; unmatched junction bases: 2. The CDR3, as DNA: TGCGCCAGCAGCCAGGGACTAGCGGGAGCTTACAATGAGCAGTTCTTC. Translating it yields CASSQGLAGAYNEQFF.

In its sample, this clone was seen a few times. This sequence joins TRBV28 and TRBJ2-7; perhaps TRBD1 as D (8 bases). The CDR3 covers 13 residues. Germline values: CDR1 MDHEN, CDR2 SYDVKM. V lost 3 bases and J 5 bases, leaving 11 bases between the germline ends. The CDR3 region has the DNA TGTGCCAGCAGTTTCACAGGGGGGGACGAGCAGTACTTC. Its translation: CASSFTGGDEQYF. Based on the CDR3 plus reference TRBV28 and TRBJ2-7, the full variable domain is DVKVTQSSRYLVKRTGEKVFLECVQDMDHENMFWYRQDPGLGLRLIYFSYDVKMKEKGDIPEGYSVSREKKERFSLILESASTNQTSMYLCASSFTGGDEQYFGPGTRLTVT.

The chain combines TRBV3-1 (or the pseudogene TRBV3-2) with TRBJ2-7; a weak D match, TRBD1 (5 bases). The V end was cut by 1 base, the J end by 4 bases, with 23 bases between. The length of the CDR3 is 18 residues. The germline V gene encodes CDR1 LGHDT and CDR2 YNNKEL (reference sequence). Written as DNA, the CDR3 is TGTGCCAGCAGCCAAGGTCGGCTGGGGCCGTGGGATAGGTACGAGCAGTACTTC. Translation gives CASSQGRLGPWDRYEQYF.

The V call is TRBV7-2, the J call TRBJ2-3, with 10 bases identical to TRBD2. V lost 4 bases to trimming and J lost 4 bases; unmatched junction nucleotides: 8. Per the germline V gene, CDR1 is SGHTA and CDR2 is FQGNSA. This CDR3 is built from 16 residues. The CDR3 sequence is CASSSSGRDMADTQYF. Here the CDR3 DNA reads TGTGCCAGCAGCTCGAGCGGGAGGGATATGGCAGATACGCAGTATTTT.

The genes are TRBV30 and TRBJ2-1; D possibly corresponds to TRBD1 (5 bases). The V and J ends lost 4 bases and 9 bases respectively, with 13 bases between them. Looked up from germline, CDR1 is GTSNPN and CDR2 is SVGIG (reference sequence). The CDR3 length is 12 residues. The CDR3 coding sequence is TGTGCCTGGATTAGGGGCGAGAGTGAGCAGTTCTTC. It is translated as CAWIRGESEQFF.

The genes are TRBV28 and TRBJ2-7; D gene ambiguous. The CDR3 loop spans 12 amino acids. CDR1 and CDR2 (germline): MDHEN, SYDVKM. V shed 4 bases and J shed 5 bases, with 9 bases lying between them. The CDR3 DNA is TGTGCCAGCAGTTCAATACTGGACGAGCAGTACTTC. It specifies CASSSILDEQYF.

This clone showed up just once. This rearrangement joins TRBV5-6 to TRBJ2-7; 12 bases fit TRBD1. The trim removed 0 bases at V and 6 bases at J, leaving 4 bases unmatched. Germline V lookup: CDR1 SGHDT, CDR2 YYEEEE. This CDR3 spans 15 amino acids. The DNA for the CDR3 is TGTGCCAGCAGCTTGGGTTGGGACAGGGGGCGCGAGCAGTACTTC. Translating it yields CASSLGWDRGREQYF.

The J gene is TRBJ2-4, the V gene TRBV10-3; 8 bases are a match to TRBD1. The CDR3 has 20 residues. From germline, CDR1 is ENHRY and CDR2 SYGVKD. V lost 7 bases and J lost 0; bases outside the gene matches: 20. This CDR3 is CAITPTPGTGRNLAKNIQYF. The CDR3 DNA sequence: TGTGCCATCACCCCGACCCCGGGGACAGGAAGAAATCTAGCCAAAAACATTCAGTACTTC.

V and J are TRBV30 and TRBJ1-3; D gene unclear. CDR3 size: 13 residues. The V gene's germline CDR1 is GTSNPN and CDR2 SVGIG (reference sequence). The germline V and J ends were trimmed by 6 bases and 5 bases, with 14 bases remaining between them. The DNA of the CDR3 is TGTGCCTGCCCAGTCTTTGGTAGAAACACCATATATTTT. Protein sequence: CACPVFGRNTIYF.

This chain connects TRBV11-3 to TRBJ2-7; D perhaps matches TRBD2 (7 bases). The CDR3 is 18 amino acids. Germline lookup yields CDR1 SGHNT and CDR2 YENEEA. V shed 0 bases and J shed 6 bases, with 24 bases lying between them. CDR3 bases: TGTGCCAGCAGCTTAGAGAGAGGGGGGAGGGCCTTCCCCTGCGAGCAGTACTTC. It is translated as CASSLERGGRAFPCEQYF.

The sample holds a few counts of this clone. The chain carries TRBV14 and TRBJ2-7; no clear D. The CDR3 consists of 15 residues. With 2 bases removed from V and 0 bases from J, the gap between germline ends came to 11 bases. The germline CDR1 and CDR2 sequences are SGHDN and FVKESK. The CDR3 is CASSQPGSLSYEQYF. The CDR3 DNA follows: TGTGCCAGCAGCCAACCTGGCAGTCTCTCCTACGAGCAGTACTTC.